The next 10 T cell receptor beta chains were all read from a single sample in a study of blood T cell repertoires in COVID-19. Clones were sequenced by immunoSEQ multiplex PCR, and TCRdb holds only the in-frame ones, with some missing. The repertoire consists of approximately 170,000 clones, with 80% to 90% occurring once and the leading ten covering about 9.4%. Sample: PBMCs or T cells enriched from blood (not recorded which). These receptors were obtained from a woman aged 18-35 years who had recovered from COVID-19.

This rearrangement joins TRBV5-8 to TRBJ1-5, with unresolved D. The V end lost 0 bases, the J end lost 2 bases, and 15 bases lay between the germline ends. The CDR3 length is 17 residues. CDR1 is SGHTS, CDR2 YDEGEE, per germline. CDR3 bases: TGTGCCAGCAGCTTGGAGGGCAGCGGGGTTGGCAATCAGCCCCAGCATTTT. Translation gives CASSLEGSGVGNQPQHF.

The CDR3 spells CASSVTGMSGGYTF. The CDR3 DNA sequence: TGTGCCAGCAGTGTGACAGGGATGTCAGGTGGCTACACCTTC. The genes are TRBV28 and TRBJ1-2, with TRBD1 identical over 7 bases. CDR1 is MDHEN, CDR2 SYDVKM, per germline. The V gene end was trimmed by 5 bases and the J gene end by 7 bases; junction bases not matched to a gene: 10. This CDR3 spans 14 amino acids.

The genes are TRBV7-8 and TRBJ1-1, with 7 bases that match TRBD1. Trimming at V came to 2 bases and at J to 5 bases, leaving 29 bases not matched to a gene. The germline V gene encodes CDR1 SGHVS and CDR2 FQNEAQ. The CDR3 sequence is 22 residues long. CDR3 residues: CASSLLQVAIQKGQPVPTEAFF. The CDR3 DNA follows: TGTGCCAGCAGCTTATTGCAAGTAGCCATTCAGAAGGGACAGCCAGTCCCTACTGAAGCTTTCTTT. The full variable domain, completed using reference TRBV7-8 and TRBJ1-1, is GAGVSQSPRYKVAKRGQDVALRCDPISGHVSLFWYQQALGQGPEFLTYFQNEAQLDKSGLPSDRFFAERPEGSVSTLKIQRTQQEDSAVYLCASSLLQVAIQKGQPVPTEAFFGQGTRLTVV.

This chain uses TRBV19 with TRBJ1-2; 7 bases fit TRBD1. The J segment lost 5 bases and the V segment lost 7 bases, leaving 13 bases of the junction unmatched. This CDR3 region has 15 residues. CDR1 LNHDA and CDR2 SQIVND come from the germline V gene (reference sequence). CDR3: CASTTQGKGDYGYTF. The CDR3 DNA reads as TGTGCCAGTACTACACAGGGGAAAGGGGATTATGGCTACACCTTC. Based on the CDR3 plus reference TRBV19 and TRBJ1-2, the full variable domain is DGGITQSPKYLFRKEGQNVTLSCEQNLNHDAMYWYRQDPGQGLRLIYYSQIVNDFQKGDIAEGYSVSREKKESFPLTVTSAQKNPTAFYLCASTTQGKGDYGYTFGSGTRLTVV.

V usage is TRBV9 and J usage is TRBJ1-2; the match to TRBD1 covers 8 bases. CDR1 and CDR2 (germline): SGDLS, YYNGEE. The CDR3 has 14 amino acids. The V gene end was trimmed by 4 bases and the J gene end by 10 bases; junction bases not matched to a gene: 12. CDR3 bases: TGTGCCAGCAGCCCGACTTACGGACAGGGTGACTACACCTTC. Translation gives CASSPTYGQGDYTF.

CDR3 nucleotide sequence: TGTGCCAGCAGTGCACGGGTAACGGAGTACTTC. Protein product: CASSARVTEYF. The chain links TRBV2 to TRBJ2-7; no firm D call. Germline assignment: CDR1 SNHLY and CDR2 FYNNEI. The ends were cut back, 4 bases at V and 11 bases at J, with 12 bases in the middle. The CDR3 runs to 11 residues. The variable domain in full, with the rest retrieved from reference TRBV2 and TRBJ2-7, is EPEVTQTPSHQVTQMGQEVILRCVPISNHLYFYWYRQILGQKVEFLVSFYNNEISEKSEIFDDQFSVERPDGSNFTLKIRSTKLEDSAMYFCASSARVTEYFGPGTRLTVT.

The genes are TRBV3-1 (or the pseudogene TRBV3-2) and TRBJ2-5, with TRBD1 matching 10 bases. CDR1 and CDR2 (germline): LGHDT, YNNKEL (reference sequence). The junction had 8 bases not matched to a gene; V was cut back by 5 bases and J by 5 bases. The CDR3 covers 15 residues. DNA of the CDR3: TGTGCCAGCAGCACGTCCTTGACAGGGGGCGAGACCCAGTACTTC. This sequence encodes CASSTSLTGGETQYF.

This clone was counted a few times. The chain is built from TRBV2 and TRBJ1-1; perhaps TRBD1 as D (6 bases). Germline CDR1 is SNHLY and CDR2 is FYNNEI. This CDR3 spans 13 amino acids. V dropped 11 bases and J dropped 3 bases, with 16 bases sitting between them. The CDR3 DNA reads as TGTGCCGGTTCGGGACAACGATACACTGAAGCTTTCTTT. Its protein product is CAGSGQRYTEAFF. Combining the CDR3 with reference TRBV2 and TRBJ1-1 gives the whole variable domain EPEVTQTPSHQVTQMGQEVILRCVPISNHLYFYWYRQILGQKVEFLVSFYNNEISEKSEIFDDQFSVERPDGSNFTLKIRSTKLEDSAMYFCAGSGQRYTEAFFGQGTRLTVV.

V and J are TRBV5-4 and TRBJ2-3, with unresolved D. The V end was cut by 1 base, the J end by 10 bases, with 7 bases between. This CDR3 comprises 11 residues. Per germline, CDR1 SGHNT and CDR2 YYREEE (reference sequence). The CDR3 is CASSLSQAQYF. CDR3 nucleotides: TGTGCCAGCAGCTTGAGTCAGGCGCAGTATTTT.

Worth noting for this clone: The same CDR3 also results from other DNA sequences found in this sample. The V and J genes are TRBV6-2 or TRBV6-3 and TRBJ2-1, with D tentatively TRBD1 (6 bases). Germline values: CDR1 MNHEY, CDR2 SVGEGT. With 3 bases removed from V and 12 bases from J, the gap between germline ends came to 9 bases. The CDR3 is 11 residues long. CDR3 loop: CASSYETGQFF. The DNA of the CDR3 is TGTGCCAGCAGTTATGAGACAGGGCAGTTCTTC.